This T cell receptor beta chain stems from a study of T cell changes during pregnancy in multiple sclerosis. The length of the CDR3 is 15 residues. CDR1 is MNHNY, CDR2 SVGAGI, per germline (reference sequence). V was clipped by 0 bases and J by 7 bases; unmatched bases: 6. Here immunoSEQ multiplex PCR was the method, and the copy in TCRdb shows in-frame clones only, minus some. In the table there are 60,000 or so clones, about 86% of which are singletons. Sequencing used peripheral blood from another person, used as feeder cells. The TCR was taken from a human donor whose cells served as feeder cells for cultures in a pregnancy study. V gene TRBV6-6 combines with J gene TRBJ1-5; 7 nucleotides match TRBD1. CDR3 bases: TGTGCCAGCAGTTACTCGACACAGGGGCGGCAGCCCCAGCATTTT. This sequence encodes CASSYSTQGRQPQHF.